The 16 T cell receptor beta chains in this list originate from one sample, sequenced in a study of blood T cell repertoires in COVID-19. Data came from immunoSEQ multiplex PCR; TCRdb stores just in-frame clones and leaves some out. Of about 110,000 clones listed, roughly 80% are singletons. Sequenced input: peripheral blood. These receptors all stem from a woman aged 55-70 years with acute or convalescent COVID-19.

This rearrangement joins TRBV10-3 to TRBJ2-3, with TRBD2 matching 9 bases. Germline trimming cut 5 bases from V and 4 bases from J; bases unmatched to any gene: 4. The CDR3 covers 14 residues. Per germline, CDR1 ENHRY and CDR2 SYGVKD. CDR3 in DNA: TGTGCCATCAGTCCTAGCGGGGTAGCAGATACGCAGTATTTT. Its translation is CAISPSGVADTQYF.

V usage is TRBV6-1 and J usage is TRBJ2-2, with no clear D. Germline V gene lookup returns CDR1 MNHNS and CDR2 SASEGT. This CDR3 contains 16 residues. Trimming took off 3 bases at V and 2 bases at J, with 13 bases between the two ends. CDR3 nucleotides: TGTGCCAGCAGTGAGGCCCTCTGGAGTAACACCGGGGAGCTGTTTTTT. Translation: CASSEALWSNTGELFF.

The chain joins TRBV29-1 to TRBJ2-5; TRBD2 aligns across 8 bases. The CDR3 covers 17 residues. V shed 0 bases, J shed 0 bases, and the junction held 9 bases outside the gene matches. Germline V CDR1 and CDR2: SQVTM, ANQGSEA. CDR3 coding DNA: TGCAGCGTTGAAGATCAGTGGACTAGCCCTCACCAAGAGACCCAGTACTTC. This encodes CSVEDQWTSPHQETQYF.

V and J are TRBV7-3 and TRBJ2-2, with TRBD2 as a possible D gene (5 bases). This CDR3 spans 14 amino acids. The ends were cut back, 5 bases at V and 2 bases at J, with 9 bases in the middle. Germline CDR1 reads SGHTA; CDR2 reads FQGTGA. CDR3 in DNA: TGTGCCAGCAGCCTCGGGGTAAACACCGGGGAGCTGTTTTTT. This translates into CASSLGVNTGELFF.

The chain recombines TRBV12-3 or TRBV12-4 with TRBJ1-1, with TRBD1 as a possible D gene (5 bases). The ends were cut back, 2 bases at V and 1 base at J, with 5 bases in the middle. This CDR3 has 13 residues. The CDR3 DNA reads TGTGCCAGCAGTTTACAGGGGAACACTGAAGCTTTCTTT. Amino acid sequence: CASSLQGNTEAFF.

The sample holds a few counts of this clone. The rearrangement uses TRBV7-9 and TRBJ1-6; D remains ambiguous. Germline V lookup: CDR1 SEHNR, CDR2 FQNEAQ (reference sequence). The CDR3 has 13 residues. V shed 6 bases and J shed 3 bases, with 6 bases lying between them. The DNA for the CDR3 is TGTGCCAGCAGACGGGACTATAATTCACCCCTCCACTTT. Its protein product is CASRRDYNSPLHF.

This chain connects TRBV6-1 to TRBJ2-2; 8 nucleotides match TRBD2. CDR1 MNHNS and CDR2 SASEGT come from the germline V gene. The CDR3 runs to 14 residues. Trimming took 3 bases from V and 3 from J; bases not matched to a gene: 0. CDR3 protein: CASSERGDTGELFF. CDR3 DNA: TGTGCCAGCAGTGAGCGGGGGGACACCGGGGAGCTGTTTTTT.

The sample holds one count of this clone. The chain uses TRBV7-9 and TRBJ1-5; the match to TRBD1 covers 9 bases. The junction had 11 bases not matched to a gene; V was cut back by 6 bases and J by 8 bases. CDR3 length: 15 residues. Per the germline V gene, CDR1 is SEHNR and CDR2 is FQNEAQ (reference sequence). CDR3 region: CASSYGTGSTEPQHF. CDR3 DNA sequence: TGTGCCAGCAGTTACGGGACAGGGAGCACCGAGCCCCAGCATTTT.

The chain links TRBV7-9 to TRBJ1-1; tentatively, D is TRBD1 (6 bases). From germline, CDR1 is SEHNR and CDR2 FQNEAQ (reference sequence). The CDR3 covers 13 residues. Between the trimmed V and J ends, which lost 5 bases and 2 bases, there was a span of 9 bases. The CDR3 protein is CASSLTGNTEAFF. Here the CDR3 DNA reads TGTGCCAGCAGCCTGACAGGTAACACTGAAGCTTTCTTT.

This clone has a handful of counts. The chain joins TRBV25-1 to TRBJ1-1; D call uncertain. Germline V gene lookup returns CDR1 MGHDK and CDR2 SYGVNS. The CDR3 spans 15 residues. V dropped 6 bases and J dropped 4 bases, with 18 bases sitting between them. The CDR3 region is CASSAPGVGGTEAFF. The CDR3 DNA reads TGTGCCAGCAGCGCCCCTGGGGTGGGAGGCACTGAAGCTTTCTTT.

CDR3 bases: TGTGCCAGCAGTTACGGCAGGACAGGGGGAAACACTGAAGCTTTCTTT. It specifies CASSYGRTGGNTEAFF. This chain connects TRBV6-2 or TRBV6-3 to TRBJ1-1, with 10 nucleotides matching TRBD1. CDR1 MNHEY and CDR2 SVGEGT come from the germline V gene. The CDR3 is 16 amino acids. J was trimmed by 2 bases and V by 2 bases; bases with no gene match: 5.

This rearrangement joins TRBV28 to TRBJ2-7; 10 bases line up with TRBD1. The CDR3 sequence is 14 residues long. After removal of 7 bases from V and 3 bases from J, the junction contained 6 bases not matched to a gene. Per germline, CDR1 MDHEN and CDR2 SYDVKM. The CDR3 sequence is CASTATGGDYEQYF. CDR3 nucleotide sequence: TGTGCCAGCACCGCGACAGGGGGCGACTACGAGCAGTACTTC.

The genes are TRBV6-2 or TRBV6-3 and TRBJ2-2; 9 bases align to TRBD1. With 5 bases clipped from V and 7 bases from J, the junction kept 8 bases outside the gene matches. Germline V gene data show CDR1 as MNHEY and CDR2 as SVGEGT. The CDR3 totals 15 residues. CDR3 sequence reads: CASSTRTGAIGELFF. DNA for the CDR3: TGTGCCAGCAGTACCCGGACAGGGGCGATCGGGGAGCTGTTTTTT.

This chain uses TRBV5-4 with TRBJ2-1; D is uncertain. The germline V and J ends were trimmed by 5 bases and 0 bases, with 12 bases remaining between them. CDR1 and CDR2 (germline): SGHNT, YYREEE (reference sequence). This CDR3 contains 15 residues. CDR3 amino acids: CASSDSQSSYNEQFF. Here the CDR3 DNA reads TGTGCCAGCAGTGACTCCCAAAGCTCCTACAATGAGCAGTTCTTC.

The rearrangement joins TRBV5-1 to TRBJ1-4; TRBD1 agrees at 7 bases. CDR1 is SGHRS, CDR2 YFSETQ, per germline. The CDR3 is 16 residues long. The trim removed 0 bases at V and 5 bases at J, leaving 7 bases unmatched. CDR3 coding DNA: TGCGCCAGCAGCTTGGCCCCCGGGACAGAAAATGAAAAACTGTTTTTT. This encodes CASSLAPGTENEKLFF. The entire variable domain, with the rest obtained from reference TRBV5-1 and TRBJ1-4, is as follows: KAGVTQTPRYLIKTRGQQVTLSCSPISGHRSVSWYQQTPGQGLQFLFEYFSETQRNKGNFPGRFSGRQFSNSRSEMNVSTLELGDSALYLCASSLAPGTENEKLFFGSGTQLSVL.

This clone showed up just a few times. The CDR3 sequence: CASSSNRDTSPNEKLFF. As DNA, the CDR3 is TGTGCCAGCTCATCAAACAGGGACACTTCGCCTAATGAAAAACTGTTTTTT. J is TRBJ1-4 and V is TRBV18; tentative D call: TRBD1 (6 bases). Trimming left V 5 bases short and J 3 bases short, with 19 bases between. Germline CDR1 KGHSH, CDR2 LQKENI. The CDR3 extends over 17 amino acids. Full variable domain (rest looked up from reference TRBV18 and TRBJ1-4): NAGVMQNPRHLVRRRGQEARLRCSPMKGHSHVYWYRQLPEEGLKFMVYLQKENIIDESGMPKERFSAEFPKEGPSILRIQQVVRGDSAAYFCASSSNRDTSPNEKLFFGSGTQLSVL.